This T cell receptor beta chain stems from a study of T-cell memory formation after mild COVID-19. The germline V and J ends were trimmed by 4 bases and 1 base, with 8 bases remaining between them. The CDR3 length is 13 residues. Germline V lookup: CDR1 SGHVS, CDR2 FNYEAQ. Using constant-segment primers, 5'RACE produced TCR alpha and TCR beta cDNA libraries carrying sample barcodes and UMIs. One entry per CDR3 protein results from TCRdb running MiXCR on the 5' RACE reads. There are about 140,000 distinct CDR3 sequences in the sample; more than 12% occur only once, and 14% lies in the top ten. Sequencing input: PBMCs or a T cell subset sorted from them (not recorded which). This sequence originates from an adult woman who had mild COVID-19 (a few samples of this study predate the infection). Cell type and time point are not known. V is TRBV7-6 and J is TRBJ2-7; D is undetermined. The CDR3 region is CASSSGLSYEQYF. DNA of the CDR3: TGTGCCAGCAGCTCCGGCCTGTCCTACGAGCAGTACTTC. Full variable domain (missing parts from reference TRBV7-6 and TRBJ2-7): GAGVSQSPRYKVTKRGQDVALRCDPISGHVSLYWYRQALGQGPEFLTYFNYEAQQDKSGLPNDRFSAERPEGSISTLTIQRTEQRDSAMYRCASSSGLSYEQYFGPGTRLTVT.